The 24 T cell receptor beta chains below all came from one sample that was sequenced in a study of metastatic and nonmetastatic thyroid tumors. Using MiXCR, TCRdb reanalyzed the PCR reads. The table records more than 20,000 clones, roughly 12% of them present only once. Patients had received no treatment of any kind before thyroid surgery. Source material: blood. The origin of the receptors is a female donor with papillary thyroid cancer or a benign thyroid nodule (not recorded which). Some clones in this sample may be carry-over from other donors' samples.

There are many counts of this clone. The rearrangement joins TRBV6-1 to TRBJ2-5; TRBD1 aligns across 8 bases. The germline V gene has CDR1 MNHNS and CDR2 SASEGT. This CDR3 has 14 amino acids. V shed 6 bases, J shed 4 bases, and the junction held 7 bases outside the gene matches. Here the CDR3 reads CASRKQGAGETQYF. CDR3 sequence (DNA): TGTGCCAGCAGAAAGCAGGGGGCCGGAGAGACCCAGTACTTC.

For this clone: Other DNA sequences in this sample translate to the same CDR3. This chain connects TRBV20-1 to TRBJ1-1; D is perhaps TRBD1 (5 bases). Deletions cut 2 bases from V and 6 bases from J, with 13 bases between. The CDR3 is 13 amino acids. Germline loops: CDR1 DFQATT, CDR2 SNEGSKA (reference sequence). DNA of the CDR3: TGCAGTGCTAGACCTCCGGGACCCTCTGAAGCTTTCTTT. Its protein is CSARPPGPSEAFF.

Ten or more counts support this clone. The genes are TRBV18 and TRBJ1-1; TRBD1 matches 8 bases. With V trimmed by 2 bases and J by 4 bases, 3 bases remained unmatched. This CDR3 spans 14 amino acids. CDR1 and CDR2 (germline): KGHSH, LQKENI. CDR3 nucleotide sequence: TGTGCCAGCTCACCAACAGGGGGTGGCACTGAAGCTTTCTTT. This sequence encodes CASSPTGGGTEAFF.

This clone appeared many times. The V and J genes are TRBV5-4 and TRBJ1-6; D gene uncertain. The CDR3 totals 14 residues. V lost 3 bases to trimming and J lost 10 bases, with 14 bases between them. In germline, CDR1 is SGHNT, CDR2 YYREEE (reference sequence). This chain's CDR3 is CASSYREVGSPLHF. Written as DNA, the CDR3 is TGTGCCAGCAGCTACCGGGAGGTAGGATCACCCCTCCACTTT.

A single count supports this clone. At one end, the junction sequence differs from germline, possibly due to a read error. Different DNA sequences within this sample yield the same CDR3. V and J are TRBV20-1 and TRBJ2-5; possibly TRBD1 for D (7 bases). The CDR3 extends over 14 amino acids. CDR1 and CDR2 from the germline V gene are DFQATT and SNEGSKA (reference sequence). CDR3 coding DNA: TGCAGTGCCCCTCCTGCGGGACAGCCAGAGACCCAGTATTTC. Translating gives CSAPPAGQPETQYF.

This clone was detected ten times or more. The chain joins TRBV7-2 to TRBJ1-2; D uncertain. The CDR3 covers 13 residues. Germline V gene lookup returns CDR1 SGHTA and CDR2 FQGNSA. V lost 5 bases and J 3 bases, leaving 10 bases between the germline ends. The CDR3 nucleotides read TGTGCCAGCAGCCGAGGGAGTTACTATGGCTACACCTTC. Its protein is CASSRGSYYGYTF. Full variable domain (outside the CDR3, taken from reference TRBV7-2 and TRBJ1-2): GAGVSQSPSNKVTEKGKDVELRCDPISGHTALYWYRQSLGQGLEFLIYFQGNSAPDKSGLPSDRFSAERTGGSVSTLTIQRTQQEDSAVYLCASSRGSYYGYTFGSGTRLTVV.

This clone was recorded many times. The rearrangement links TRBV11-2 to TRBJ2-2; D might be TRBD1 (6 bases). This CDR3 has 14 amino acids. V dropped 5 bases and J dropped 5 bases, with 12 bases sitting between them. The germline CDR1 and CDR2 sequences are SGHAT and FQNNGV. The CDR3 region has the DNA TGTGCCAGCAGCGTCTTGGGGGCGACCGGGGAGCTGTTTTTT. As protein: CASSVLGATGELFF.

This clone has at least ten counts. This chain connects TRBV29-1 to TRBJ1-1, with D possibly being TRBD1 (5 bases). CDR1 SQVTM and CDR2 ANQGSEA come from the germline V gene. Trimming stripped 4 bases from V and 5 bases from J, with 14 bases between. The CDR3 extends over 13 amino acids. The CDR3 DNA sequence: TGCAGCGTTGGGACGAGGGGACTTACTGAAGCTTTCTTT. This encodes CSVGTRGLTEAFF.

This clone was detected ten times or more. The chain carries TRBV7-8 and TRBJ1-1, with a tentative D call TRBD1 (5 bases). The germline CDR1 and CDR2 sequences are SGHVS and FQNEAQ. V was cut by 5 bases and J by 5 bases, with 15 bases left in between. The CDR3 has 14 amino acids. The CDR3 sequence is CASSLRGAGTEAFF. The CDR3 nucleotides read TGTGCCAGCAGCCTGAGGGGAGCGGGGACTGAAGCTTTCTTT.

In this sample, this clone turned up many times. The rearrangement links TRBV14 to TRBJ1-1; D may be TRBD1 (5 bases). CDR1 SGHDN and CDR2 FVKESK come from the germline V gene. This CDR3 is built from 14 residues. Trimming stripped 1 base from V and 3 bases from J, with 9 bases between. The CDR3 bases are TGTGCCAGCAGCCAAGCAGGGAGTCACACTGAAGCTTTCTTT. Its translation: CASSQAGSHTEAFF.

Regarding this clone: This may come from a read error, since a much larger clone is one base off. This specimen includes other DNA sequences encoding the same CDR3. The chain joins TRBV7-9 to TRBJ1-1; 7 nucleotides align to TRBD1. CDR1 and CDR2 (germline): SEHNR, FQNEAQ (reference sequence). The V gene end was trimmed by 5 bases and the J gene end by 1 base; junction bases not matched to a gene: 7. The CDR3 consists of 15 residues. The CDR3 region has the DNA TGTGCCAGCAGCCGGGAGGGGGCTCCGAACACTGAAGCTTTCTTT. Its protein product is CASSREGAPNTEAFF. Complete variable domain (other parts from reference TRBV7-9 and TRBJ1-1): DTGVSQNPRHKITKRGQNVTFRCDPISEHNRLYWYRQTLGQGPEFLTYFQNEAQLEKSRLLSDRFSAERPKGSFSTLEIQRTEQGDSAMYLCASSREGAPNTEAFFGQGTRLTVV.

This clone was observed a few times. At one end, the junction sequence differs from germline, possibly due to a read error. The chain employs TRBV6-2 or TRBV6-3 and TRBJ1-2; no clear D. This CDR3 comprises 13 residues. CDR1 is MNHEY and CDR2 is SVGEGT in the germline V gene. CDR3: CASIMDGYYGYTF. DNA of the CDR3: TGTGCCAGCATTATGGACGGATACTACGGCTACACCTTC.

This clone has a count of ten or more. V gene TRBV5-4 combines with J gene TRBJ2-2; D perhaps matches TRBD1 (5 bases). Germline lookup yields CDR1 SGHNT and CDR2 YYREEE (reference sequence). With 0 bases removed from V and 5 bases from J, the gap between germline ends came to 11 bases. The CDR3 length is 15 residues. The CDR3 here is CASSLGGRGTGELFF. The DNA of the CDR3 is TGTGCCAGCAGCTTGGGGGGAAGGGGTACCGGGGAGCTGTTTTTT.

The genes are TRBV7-2 and TRBJ1-1; TRBD1 matches at 8 bases. CDR3 length: 13 residues. Germline V CDR1 and CDR2: SGHTA, FQGNSA. Trimming took 7 bases from V and 3 from J; bases not matched to a gene: 4. The CDR3 loop reads CASKLDRDTEAFF. The DNA of the CDR3 is TGTGCCAGCAAGCTGGACAGGGACACTGAAGCTTTCTTT.

In this sample, this clone is medium-sized (0.01 to 0.1%). The chain has TRBV12-3 or TRBV12-4 and TRBJ2-2; D perhaps matches TRBD2 (5 bases). CDR3 length: 13 amino acids. The V gene lost 5 bases and the J gene lost 4 bases, with 8 bases spanning the gap. CDR3 region: CASSSGGTGELFF. The CDR3 DNA reads as TGTGCCAGCAGTAGCGGTGGCACCGGGGAGCTGTTTTTT.

This clone was detected a few times. The rearrangement uses TRBV6-1 and TRBJ1-5, with a weak D call TRBD1 (5 bases). The germline gives CDR1 MNHNS, CDR2 SASEGT. Trimming took 7 bases from V and 4 from J, leaving 23 bases between them. This CDR3 contains 17 residues. CDR3 bases: TGTGCCAGCAACCCGGGGACGGAAAGGGCCTATAATCAGCCCCAGCATTTT. It encodes CASNPGTERAYNQPQHF.

This clone appeared many times. CDR3 coding DNA: TGTGCCAGCGGAATAACAGGGGGGGTGACTGAAGCTTTCTTT. Protein: CASGITGGVTEAFF. The chain carries TRBV19 and TRBJ1-1; TRBD1 matches 8 bases. Germline CDR1 reads LNHDA; CDR2 reads SQIVND (reference sequence). V shed 9 bases, J shed 5 bases, and the junction held 11 bases outside the gene matches. The CDR3 is 14 residues long.

This clone has ten or more counts. A much larger clone differs by one base, so this may be a read error. The rearrangement links TRBV12-3 or TRBV12-4 to TRBJ2-2; D is perhaps TRBD1 (6 bases). Deletions cut 5 bases from V and 4 bases from J, with 17 bases between. This CDR3 is built from 16 residues. The CDR3 coding sequence is TGTGCCAGCAGTCTCGCCAGGGGACAAAGCACCGGGGAGCTGTTTTTT. Its translation is CASSLARGQSTGELFF.

A word on this clone: This CDR3 fails to terminate in the conserved phenylalanine or tryptophan, so it likely reflects a read error. The V and J genes are TRBV4-2 and TRBJ2-7; TRBD2 aligns across 7 bases. The length of the CDR3 is 18 residues. The junction had 23 bases not matched to a gene; V was cut back by 10 bases and J by 2 bases. Germline CDR1 and CDR2: LGHNA and YNFKEQ. The CDR3 sequence: CATLRTGEGKEGTYEQYL. CDR3 DNA: TGTGCCACCCTCCGCACCGGGGAGGGGAAGGAAGGGACCTACGAGCAGTACCTC.

This clone has at least ten counts. The chain recombines TRBV15 with TRBJ1-1, with TRBD1 identical over 8 bases. The CDR3 has 14 residues. Germline values: CDR1 LNHNV, CDR2 YYDKDF (reference sequence). The junction had 0 bases not matched to a gene; V was cut back by 3 bases and J by 0 bases. The CDR3 here is CATSRGQVNTEAFF. Written as DNA, the CDR3 is TGTGCCACCAGCAGGGGACAGGTGAACACTGAAGCTTTCTTT.

This clone was detected ten times or more. The rearrangement links TRBV9 to TRBJ1-2; D unclear. Germline values: CDR1 SGDLS, CDR2 YYNGEE. V lost 0 bases to trimming and J lost 1 base, with 19 bases between them. The CDR3 has 18 residues. CDR3: CASSVGGSRPLLNYGYTF. As DNA, the CDR3 is TGTGCCAGCAGCGTAGGAGGCAGTCGTCCGCTACTTAACTATGGCTACACCTTC. Full variable domain (outside the CDR3, taken from reference TRBV9 and TRBJ1-2): DSGVTQTPKHLITATGQRVTLRCSPRSGDLSVYWYQQSLDQGLQFLIQYYNGEERAKGNILERFSAQQFPDLHSELNLSSLELGDSALYFCASSVGGSRPLLNYGYTFGSGTRLTVV.

This clone is classed as medium-sized. The V and J genes are TRBV27 and TRBJ2-2; D call uncertain. The CDR3 spans 11 residues. The V gene lost 6 bases and the J gene lost 7 bases, with 6 bases spanning the gap. Germline values: CDR1 MNHEY, CDR2 SMNVEV (reference sequence). This chain's CDR3 is CASRHGGELFF. In DNA, the CDR3 is TGTGCCAGCAGACACGGCGGGGAGCTGTTTTTT.

The rearrangement uses TRBV30 and TRBJ1-4, with D uncertain. Germline CDR1 and CDR2: GTSNPN and SVGIG (reference sequence). V was trimmed by 5 bases and J by 6 bases, leaving 7 bases between them. This CDR3 comprises 11 residues. The CDR3 nucleotides are TGTGCCTGGGGTCAGTATGAAAAACTGTTTTTT. This encodes CAWGQYEKLFF.

This clone was observed many times. The chain joins TRBV19 to TRBJ1-4; 7 bases align to TRBD1. Losses at the gene ends were 4 bases for V and 6 bases for J; bases not matched to a gene: 8. This CDR3 comprises 15 residues. Germline V gene sequence: CDR1 LNHDA, CDR2 SQIVND (reference sequence). CDR3 loop: CASSTTGRAHEKLFF. CDR3 in DNA: TGTGCCAGTAGTACGACAGGGAGAGCGCATGAAAAACTGTTTTTT.